What follows is one T cell receptor (beta chain) and its context. Unique molecular identifiers were incorporated during preparation of the TCRbeta library. Each CDR3 protein is one row after TCRdb ran MiXCR on the PCR reads. The sample holds hundreds of thousands of distinct CDR3 sequences, approximately 12% seen once. This sample was included in a study of T-cell reconstitution after alpha-beta-depleted transplantation in children. V was pared by 2 bases and J by 3 bases, with 14 bases between. CDR3 length: 16 residues. Germline CDR1 SEHNR, CDR2 FQNEAQ (reference sequence). This chain uses TRBV7-9 with TRBJ2-4; D is undetermined. The receptor comes from a human donor who donated a stem cell graft to a child with combined immunodeficiency. The sequenced sample was PBMCs from the stem cell graft donor, obtained from the stem cell graft. The CDR3 nucleotides are TGTGCCAGCAGCTTAACGACGGAAAAAGACAAAAACATTCAGTACTTC. Its protein product is CASSLTTEKDKNIQYF.